These T cell receptor beta chains were read from a single sample in a study of CD4+ T cells in melanoma. TCRdb's copy holds only in-frame clones and misses some; the assay was immunoSEQ multiplex PCR. The sample has 140,000 or so clones, about nine tenths seen once. These receptors were taken from a human donor with melanoma. CDR3s include the opening cysteine and the closing phenylalanine or tryptophan. The D gene is left open where the match is weak. The listing skips clone size in some rows; elsewhere it reads once, few, many or a size class.

v_call	j_call	clone_size	d_call	cdr3_aa	cdr3_nt
TRBV5-4	TRBJ2-5	NA	NA	CASSPALATAQETQYF	TGTGCCAGCAGTCCTGCTCTTGCGACCGCGCAAGAGACCCAGTACTTC
TRBV7-8	TRBJ2-6	NA	NA	CASSLATGNSGANVLTF	TGTGCCAGCAGCTTAGCTACAGGAAATTCTGGGGCCAACGTCCTGACTTTC
TRBV27	TRBJ2-1	NA	NA	CASSLRPYNEQFF	TGTGCCAGCAGTTTGAGGCCTTACAATGAGCAGTTCTTC
TRBV30	TRBJ2-3	NA	TRBD2	CAWSMGRTSGGTDTQYF	TGTGCCTGGAGTATGGGCCGGACTAGCGGGGGCACAGATACGCAGTATTTT
TRBV7-9	TRBJ2-1	NA	TRBD2	CASSSRTSYNEQFF	TGTGCCAGCAGCTCCCGGACTAGTTACAATGAGCAGTTCTTC
TRBV6-1	TRBJ2-5	NA	NA	CASSEAMGIQETQYF	TGTGCCAGCAGTGAAGCGATGGGAATACAAGAGACCCAGTACTTC
TRBV25-1	TRBJ2-5	NA	NA	CASTAPAETQYF	TGTGCCAGCACGGCTCCAGCAGAGACCCAGTACTTC
TRBV19	TRBJ2-5	NA	TRBD1	CASSRRQGDKYF	TGTGCCAGTAGTAGAAGACAGGGGGACAAGTACTTC
TRBV10-1	TRBJ1-5	NA	NA	CANDQPQHF	TGCGCCAACGATCAGCCCCAGCATTTT
TRBV29-1	TRBJ2-5	NA	NA	CSVSRGETQYF	TGCAGCGTTTCTCGGGGGGAGACCCAGTACTTC
TRBV10-1	TRBJ1-5	few	NA	CASSRTRESPQHF	TGCGCCAGCAGCCGGACACGGGAATCGCCCCAGCATTTT
TRBV19	TRBJ2-5	NA	NA	CASSPRTEETQYF	TGTGCCAGTAGTCCTCGGACAGAAGAGACCCAGTACTTC
TRBV5-4	TRBJ1-2	NA	NA	CASSSDFGGSYGYTF	TGTGCCAGCAGCTCCGACTTCGGGGGGAGCTATGGCTACACCTTC
TRBV2	TRBJ1-6	NA	TRBD1	CASSGTGRSPLHF	TGTGCCAGCAGTGGGACAGGGCGGTCACCCCTCCACTTT
TRBV30	TRBJ1-5	NA	NA	CAWSMGLSQPQHF	TGTGCCTGGAGCATGGGACTGAGTCAGCCCCAGCATTTT
TRBV7-3	TRBJ2-1	NA	TRBD2	CASSFLAGGGGEQFF	TGTGCCAGCAGCTTCCTAGCGGGGGGCGGTGGGGAGCAGTTCTTC
TRBV29-1	TRBJ2-1	NA	TRBD2	CSVETRLAGGPKQFF	TGCAGCGTTGAAACCCGACTAGCGGGGGGGCCGAAGCAGTTCTTC
TRBV19	TRBJ1-3	NA	NA	CASSMLPTSGNTIYF	TGTGCCAGTAGTATGTTACCGACCTCTGGAAACACCATATATTTT
TRBV14	TRBJ2-3	NA	TRBD1	CASQGDLRVSQYF	TGTGCCAGCCAGGGGGACCTCCGAGTTTCGCAGTATTTT
TRBV10-1	TRBJ2-6	NA	TRBD1	CASIKFGTVSGANVLTF	TGCGCCAGCATAAAATTCGGGACAGTATCCGGGGCCAACGTCCTGACTTTC
TRBV7-8	TRBJ1-2	NA	TRBD1	CASSLRGQGAGGYTF	TGTGCCAGCAGCTTAAGGGGACAGGGGGCGGGAGGCTACACCTTC
TRBV15	TRBJ1-5	NA	NA	CATSTRTVGNQPQHF	TGTGCCACCAGCACCCGGACAGTGGGCAATCAGCCCCAGCATTTT
TRBV7-9	TRBJ2-1	NA	NA	CASQAGTQNEQFF	TGTGCCAGTCAAGCCGGGACTCAAAATGAGCAGTTCTTC
TRBV6-1	TRBJ2-3	NA	TRBD2	CASMTSAPLDTQYF	TGTGCCAGCATGACTAGCGCACCCCTAGATACGCAGTATTTT
TRBV7-8	TRBJ1-4	NA	NA	CASSSSYRESNEKLFF	TGTGCCAGCAGCTCCTCCTACAGGGAGTCTAATGAAAAACTGTTTTTT
TRBV30	TRBJ2-5	NA	NA	CAWSRSSETQYF	TGTGCCTGGAGTCGTAGCAGTGAGACCCAGTACTTC
TRBV21-1	TRBJ2-5	NA	NA	CASSLLLAYSGTQYF	TGTGCCAGCAGCTTACTACTAGCGTACAGTGGGACCCAGTACTTC
TRBV5-1	TRBJ2-5	NA	NA	CASSLNGGQETQYF	TGCGCCAGCAGCTTGAACGGGGGACAAGAGACCCAGTACTTC
TRBV6-1	TRBJ2-5	NA	NA	CASHPTLGQETQYF	TGTGCCAGCCACCCCACCCTGGGGCAAGAGACCCAGTACTTC
TRBV9	TRBJ1-2	NA	NA	CASSQYQTIGQGSFGYTF	TGTGCCAGCAGCCAATACCAGACCATAGGGCAGGGGAGTTTTGGCTACACCTTC
TRBV28	TRBJ2-7	NA	TRBD2	CASSLGGDPYEQYF	TGTGCCAGCAGTTTAGGGGGGGACCCCTACGAGCAGTACTTC
TRBV2	TRBJ2-5	NA	NA	CASSSGRETQYF	TGTGCCAGCAGCTCTGGAAGGGAGACCCAGTACTTC